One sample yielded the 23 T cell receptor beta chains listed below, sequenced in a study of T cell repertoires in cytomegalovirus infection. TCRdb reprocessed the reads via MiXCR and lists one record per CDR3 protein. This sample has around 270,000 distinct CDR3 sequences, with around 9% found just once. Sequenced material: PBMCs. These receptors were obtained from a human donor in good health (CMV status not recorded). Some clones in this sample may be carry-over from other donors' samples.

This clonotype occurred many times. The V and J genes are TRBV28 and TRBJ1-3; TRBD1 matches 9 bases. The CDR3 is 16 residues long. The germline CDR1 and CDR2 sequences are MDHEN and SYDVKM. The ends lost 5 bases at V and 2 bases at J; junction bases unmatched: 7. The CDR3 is CASSEGQGRPGNTIYF. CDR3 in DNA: TGTGCCAGCAGTGAAGGACAGGGGCGACCTGGAAACACCATATATTTT. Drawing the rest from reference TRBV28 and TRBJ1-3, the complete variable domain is DVKVTQSSRYLVKRTGEKVFLECVQDMDHENMFWYRQDPGLGLRLIYFSYDVKMKEKGDIPEGYSVSREKKERFSLILESASTNQTSMYLCASSEGQGRPGNTIYFGEGSWLTVV.

The CDR3 protein is CASSLGAGGVYNEQFF. The CDR3 DNA follows: TGTGCCAGCAGCTTGGGAGCGGGGGGTGTCTACAATGAGCAGTTCTTC. The chain joins TRBV7-9 to TRBJ2-1, with 9 bases that match TRBD2. The CDR3 is 16 residues long. Per germline, CDR1 SEHNR and CDR2 FQNEAQ (reference sequence). V gave up 3 bases and J gave up 3 bases; unmatched junction bases: 6.

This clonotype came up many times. The CDR3 loop is CASSGGTEAFF. DNA for the CDR3: TGCGCCAGCAGCGGGGGCACTGAAGCTTTCTTT. The chain is built from TRBV5-1 and TRBJ1-1, with TRBD1 as a possible D gene (5 bases). The CDR3 covers 11 residues. V dropped 4 bases and J dropped 4 bases, with 5 bases sitting between them. Per germline, CDR1 SGHRS and CDR2 YFSETQ.

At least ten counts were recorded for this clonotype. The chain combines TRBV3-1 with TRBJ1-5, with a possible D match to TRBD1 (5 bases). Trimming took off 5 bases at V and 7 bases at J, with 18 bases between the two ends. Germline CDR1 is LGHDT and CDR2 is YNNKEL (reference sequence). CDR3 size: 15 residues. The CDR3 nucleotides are TGTGCCAGCAGCGAAGGAAGAGCAGGGAGCCAGCCCCAGCATTTT. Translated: CASSEGRAGSQPQHF.

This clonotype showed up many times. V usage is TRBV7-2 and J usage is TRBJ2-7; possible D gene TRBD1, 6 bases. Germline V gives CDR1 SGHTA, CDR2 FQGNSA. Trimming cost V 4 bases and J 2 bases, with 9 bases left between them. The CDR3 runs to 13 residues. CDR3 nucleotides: TGTGCCAGCAGCTCACAGGGAGCCTACGAGCAGTACTTC. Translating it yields CASSSQGAYEQYF.

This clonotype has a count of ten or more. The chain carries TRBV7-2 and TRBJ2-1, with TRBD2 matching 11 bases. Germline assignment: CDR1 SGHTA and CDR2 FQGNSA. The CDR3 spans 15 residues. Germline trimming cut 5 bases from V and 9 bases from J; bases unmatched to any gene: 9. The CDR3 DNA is TGTGCCAGCAGCCTAGGACTAGCGGGCCGAGGTGAGCAGTTCTTC. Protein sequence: CASSLGLAGRGEQFF.

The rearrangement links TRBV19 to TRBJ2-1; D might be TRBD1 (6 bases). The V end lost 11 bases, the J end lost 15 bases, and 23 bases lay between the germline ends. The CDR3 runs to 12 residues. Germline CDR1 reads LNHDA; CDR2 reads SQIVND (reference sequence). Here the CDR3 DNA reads TGTGCCGCCCGGGACAACCGGGGTGGGCTGTTCTTC. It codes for CAARDNRGGLFF.

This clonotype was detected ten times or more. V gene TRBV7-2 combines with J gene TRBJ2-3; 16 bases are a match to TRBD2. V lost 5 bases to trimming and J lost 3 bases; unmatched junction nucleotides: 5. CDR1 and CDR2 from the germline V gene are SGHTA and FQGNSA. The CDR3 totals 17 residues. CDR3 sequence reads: CASSAPGLAGGTDTQYF. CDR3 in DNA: TGTGCCAGCAGCGCGCCGGGACTAGCGGGAGGGACAGATACGCAGTATTTT.

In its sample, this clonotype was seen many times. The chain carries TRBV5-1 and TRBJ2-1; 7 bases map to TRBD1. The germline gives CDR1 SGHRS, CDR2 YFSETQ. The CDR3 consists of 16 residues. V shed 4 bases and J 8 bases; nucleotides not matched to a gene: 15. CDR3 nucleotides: TGCGCCAGCAGCCAAGCAACAGGGGCCCTATCCGATGAGCAGTTCTTC. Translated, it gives CASSQATGALSDEQFF.

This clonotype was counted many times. CDR3 sequence reads: CASSRGTKQTQYF. The CDR3 nucleotides read TGTGCCAGCAGCCGAGGGACCAAGCAGACCCAGTACTTC. The chain has TRBV9 and TRBJ2-5, with D perhaps matching TRBD1 or TRBD2 (5 bases each). This CDR3 has 13 amino acids. Germline CDR1 reads SGDLS; CDR2 reads YYNGEE. The V gene lost 4 bases and the J gene lost 6 bases, with 13 bases spanning the gap.

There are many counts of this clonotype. The CDR3 DNA follows: TGTGCCAGCAGCTTCGGGCTGTGGGCGCTGGGAAGCACAGATACGCAGTATTTT. Translating it yields CASSFGLWALGSTDTQYF. The gene calls are TRBV5-6 and TRBJ2-3, with unresolved D. CDR1 is SGHDT, CDR2 YYEEEE, per germline. CDR3 length: 18 amino acids. Trimming pared 2 bases from V and 0 bases from J, leaving 19 bases between.

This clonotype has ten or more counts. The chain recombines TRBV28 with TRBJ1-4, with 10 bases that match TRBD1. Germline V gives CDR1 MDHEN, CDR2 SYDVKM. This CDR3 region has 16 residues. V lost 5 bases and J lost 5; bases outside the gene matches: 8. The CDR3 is CASSDLDRGSNEKLFF. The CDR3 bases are TGTGCCAGCAGTGATCTGGACAGGGGGTCGAATGAAAAACTGTTTTTT.

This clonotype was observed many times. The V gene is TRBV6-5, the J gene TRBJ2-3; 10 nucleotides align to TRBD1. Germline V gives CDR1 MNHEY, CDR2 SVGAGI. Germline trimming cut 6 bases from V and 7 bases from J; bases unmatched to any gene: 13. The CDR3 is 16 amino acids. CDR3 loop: CASRPTGTGAAHTQYF. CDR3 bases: TGTGCCAGCAGGCCCACCGGGACAGGGGCGGCCCATACGCAGTATTTT.

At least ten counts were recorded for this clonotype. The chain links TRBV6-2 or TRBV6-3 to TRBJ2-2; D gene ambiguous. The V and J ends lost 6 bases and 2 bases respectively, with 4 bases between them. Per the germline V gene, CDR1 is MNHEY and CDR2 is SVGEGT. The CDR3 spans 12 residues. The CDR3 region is CASRRNTGELFF. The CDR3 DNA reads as TGTGCCAGCAGAAGAAACACCGGGGAGCTGTTTTTT.

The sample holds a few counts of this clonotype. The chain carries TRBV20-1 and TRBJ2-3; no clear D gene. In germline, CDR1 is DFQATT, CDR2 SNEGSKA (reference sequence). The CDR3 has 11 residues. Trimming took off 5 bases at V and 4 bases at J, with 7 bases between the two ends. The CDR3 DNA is TGCAGTGCTCATATGGCAGATACGCAGTATTTT. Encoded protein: CSAHMADTQYF.

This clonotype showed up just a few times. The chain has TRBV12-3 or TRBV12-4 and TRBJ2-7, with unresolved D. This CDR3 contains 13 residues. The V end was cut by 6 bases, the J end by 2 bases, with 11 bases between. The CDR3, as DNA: TGTGCCAGCAGGCCGACGGCTACCTACGAGCAGTACTTC. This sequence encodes CASRPTATYEQYF.

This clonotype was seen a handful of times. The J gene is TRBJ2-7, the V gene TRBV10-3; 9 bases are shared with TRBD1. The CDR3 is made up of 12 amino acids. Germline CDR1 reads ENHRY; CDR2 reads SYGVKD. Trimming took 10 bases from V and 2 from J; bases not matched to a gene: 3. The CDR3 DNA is TGTGCCACCAGACAGGGGGCCTACGAGCAGTACTTC. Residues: CATRQGAYEQYF.

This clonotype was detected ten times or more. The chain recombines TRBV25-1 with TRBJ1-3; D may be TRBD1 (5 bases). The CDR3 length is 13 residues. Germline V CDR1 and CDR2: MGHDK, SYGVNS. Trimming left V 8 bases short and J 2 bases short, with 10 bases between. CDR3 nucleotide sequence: TGTGCCAGCGGCGGCAGGGCTGGAAACACCATATATTTT. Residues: CASGGRAGNTIYF. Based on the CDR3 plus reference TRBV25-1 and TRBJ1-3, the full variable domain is EADIYQTPRYLVIGTGKKITLECSQTMGHDKMYWYQQDPGMELHLIHYSYGVNSTEKGDLSSESTVSRIRTEHFPLTLESARPSHTSQYLCASGGRAGNTIYFGEGSWLTVV.

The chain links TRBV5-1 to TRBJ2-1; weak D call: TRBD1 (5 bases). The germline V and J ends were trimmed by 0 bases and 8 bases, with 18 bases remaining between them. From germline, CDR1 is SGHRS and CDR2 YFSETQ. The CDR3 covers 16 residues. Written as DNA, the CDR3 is TGCGCCAGCAGCTTGGATGGGCAGGGAAGTACCGATGAGCAGTTCTTC. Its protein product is CASSLDGQGSTDEQFF.

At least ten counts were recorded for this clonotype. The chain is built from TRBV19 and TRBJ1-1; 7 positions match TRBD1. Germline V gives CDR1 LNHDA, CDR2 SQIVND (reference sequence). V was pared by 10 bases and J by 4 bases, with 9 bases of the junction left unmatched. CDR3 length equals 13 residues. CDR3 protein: CATRKTGTTEAFF. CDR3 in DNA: TGTGCCACCCGCAAGACAGGGACCACTGAAGCTTTCTTT.

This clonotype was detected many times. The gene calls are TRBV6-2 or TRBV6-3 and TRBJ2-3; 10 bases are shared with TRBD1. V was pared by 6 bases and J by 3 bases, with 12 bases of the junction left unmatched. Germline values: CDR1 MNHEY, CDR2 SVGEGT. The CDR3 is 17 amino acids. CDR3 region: CASRNAWDRGGTDTQYF. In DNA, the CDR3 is TGTGCCAGCAGGAATGCCTGGGACAGGGGTGGAACAGATACGCAGTATTTT.

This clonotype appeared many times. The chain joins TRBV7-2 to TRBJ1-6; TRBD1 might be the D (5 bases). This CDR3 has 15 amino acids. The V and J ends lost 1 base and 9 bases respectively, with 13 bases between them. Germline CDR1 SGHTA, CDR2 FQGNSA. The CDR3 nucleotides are TGTGCCAGCAGCTTAGGATGGGCAGGGACTTCACCCCTCCACTTT. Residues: CASSLGWAGTSPLHF.

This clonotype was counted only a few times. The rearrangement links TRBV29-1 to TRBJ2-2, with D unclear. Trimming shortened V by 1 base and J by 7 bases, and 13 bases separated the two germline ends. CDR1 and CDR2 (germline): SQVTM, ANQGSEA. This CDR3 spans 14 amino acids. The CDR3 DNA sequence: TGCAGCGTTGAAGGAAGGATCCGAGGCGGGGAGCTGTTTTTT. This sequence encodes CSVEGRIRGGELFF.